This T cell receptor beta chain originates from a study of T cell repertoires in cytomegalovirus infection (dated by TCRdb to about 2019). Regarding the complete study: Because public TCR beta signatures pointed to carriage of CMV infection together with the matching HLA type, the HLA type of each donor mattered for the analysis.

This clonotype was counted many times. Its antigen target is currently unknown. No much larger clone is present one base from it, and per-base qualities are unavailable. The sequencing machine was an Illumina HiSeq 1500. TCRdb reprocessed the public reads (quality trimming at Q25 with fastp, clone calling with MiXCR) and kept in-frame beta chains. Every entry covers one CDR3 protein and lists the most common genes and DNA from its rows. The sample table records 150,000 to 200,000 distinct CDR3 sequences; approximately 28% of these occur just once. 31% of the sample rests with the top ten. Beyond this particular receptor, the publication reports: The ex vivo response was dominated by HLA-C-restricted CMV-specific TCR beta clonotypes, which also provided the single most frequent clonotype in two of eight donors. In both this cohort and an independent approximately 370-donor cohort, the cumulative frequency of public TCR beta family members distinguished carriers of CMV infection plus the relevant HLA type.

CDR1 SGHTA and CDR2 FQGNSA are derived from the germline V gene. V ends up 3 bases short and J 2 bases short, with an unmatched junction base count of 7. The CDR3 numbers 17 residues from cysteine through phenylalanine. Kept here is only the CDR3 DNA, which spans 51 bases and is read in frame from base 1. The receptor's source is a human donor in good health (CMV status not recorded). Some clones in this sample may be carry-over from other donors' samples. The material sequenced was PBMCs. The chain is assembled from TRBV7-2 and TRBJ2-2; 9 bases in the junction line up with TRBD2. The DNA reads as follows: TGTGCCAGCAGCTTCGAGGCAGCGGGGGGTAACACCGGGGAGCTGTTTTTT. It codes for CASSFEAAGGNTGELFF.